This is a list of T cell receptor beta chains from one sample in a study of T cells in Graves' hyperthyroidism and ophthalmopathy. TCRdb fed the multiplex PCR reads into MiXCR, producing one record per CDR3 protein. Here the sample spans about 640,000 distinct CDR3 sequences, about 14% being singletons. Input material: blood. The receptors stem from a woman between 50 and 59 years old with Graves' ophthalmopathy. Each CDR3 is given with its conserved first and last residue. Fields, in order: D gene, J gene, clone size, V gene, CDR3 protein, CDR3 DNA. A D gene is named only where the DNA matches it firmly. The listing skips clone size in some rows; elsewhere it reads once, few, many or a size class.

D: TRBD2; J: TRBJ2-7; size: many; V: TRBV6-1; CDR3: CASSRSASGSGYEQYF; DNA: TGTGCCAGCAGCCGATCGGCTAGCGGGAGTGGGTACGAGCAGTACTTC
D: TRBD2; J: TRBJ2-1; size: few; V: TRBV20-1; CDR3: CSAERVGTSGRSSYNEQFF; DNA: TGCAGTGCAGAACGGGTCGGGACTAGCGGGAGGAGCTCCTACAATGAGCAGTTCTTC
D: TRBD2; J: TRBJ2-1; size: many; V: TRBV7-9; CDR3: CASSLAGGSSANEQFF; DNA: TGTGCCAGCAGCTTAGCTGGCGGGAGTAGTGCCAATGAGCAGTTCTTC
D: TRBD2; J: TRBJ2-5; size: many; V: TRBV6-6; CDR3: CASSYSLAGGPWDF; DNA: TGTGCCAGCAGTTACTCCCTGGCGGGAGGGCCCTGGGACTTC
D: .; J: TRBJ2-7; size: .; V: TRBV2; CDR3: CASRRISSYEQYF; DNA: TGTGCCAGCAGGAGGATCAGCTCCTACGAGCAGTACTTC
D: TRBD1; J: TRBJ1-3; size: few; V: TRBV5-1; CDR3: CASSLRDRVSGNTIYF; DNA: TGCGCCAGCAGCCTCCGGGACAGGGTATCTGGAAACACCATATATTTT
D: .; J: TRBJ1-4; size: .; V: TRBV12-5; CDR3: CASKQAANEKLFF; DNA: TGTGCTAGTAAACAGGCAGCTAATGAAAAACTGTTTTTT
D: TRBD2; J: TRBJ2-7; size: many; V: TRBV9; CDR3: CASSVEGSGMGRAYEQYF; DNA: TGTGCCAGCAGCGTAGAGGGTAGCGGGATGGGGAGGGCCTACGAGCAGTACTTC
D: TRBD1; J: TRBJ1-1; size: many; V: TRBV27; CDR3: CASSLIRTGTEAFF; DNA: TGTGCCAGCAGTCTGATCCGGACAGGAACTGAAGCTTTCTTT
D: .; J: TRBJ1-2; size: .; V: TRBV20-1; CDR3: CSALRRDGYTF; DNA: TGCAGTGCTTTGCGACGTGATGGCTACACCTTC
D: .; J: TRBJ1-1; size: many; V: TRBV18; CDR3: CASQTDRFEAFF; DNA: TGTGCCAGCCAAACAGACAGGTTTGAAGCTTTCTTT
D: .; J: TRBJ2-7; size: many; V: TRBV28; CDR3: CASSSTVNSYEQYF; DNA: TGTGCCAGCAGCTCGACAGTAAATTCCTACGAGCAGTACTTC
D: TRBD1; J: TRBJ1-1; size: many; V: TRBV5-1; CDR3: CASSLGQGGATEAFF; DNA: TGCGCCAGCAGCTTGGGACAGGGTGGGGCCACTGAAGCTTTCTTT
D: TRBD2; J: TRBJ2-5; size: few; V: TRBV24-1; CDR3: CATSGSRLAGSQETQYF; DNA: TGTGCCACCAGTGGCTCCCGACTAGCGGGATCACAAGAGACCCAGTACTTC
D: TRBD1; J: TRBJ2-7; size: many; V: TRBV28; CDR3: CASRSPGQGSGEQYF; DNA: TGTGCCAGCAGGTCTCCGGGACAGGGGTCGGGTGAGCAGTACTTC
D: .; J: TRBJ2-1; size: .; V: TRBV29-1; CDR3: CSVAAILGNYNEQFF; DNA: TGCAGCGTCGCCGCCATTCTTGGTAACTACAATGAGCAGTTCTTC
D: TRBD1; J: TRBJ1-2; size: many; V: TRBV7-6; CDR3: CASSLGPGGQGMVGYTF; DNA: TGTGCCAGCAGCTTAGGCCCTGGTGGACAGGGAATGGTTGGCTACACCTTC
D: .; J: TRBJ1-5; size: many; V: TRBV24-1; CDR3: CATSEGSQPQHF; DNA: TGTGCCACCAGTGAAGGGAGTCAGCCCCAGCATTTT
D: TRBD1; J: TRBJ1-1; size: many; V: TRBV28; CDR3: CASRGISGGTEAFF; DNA: TGTGCCAGCAGGGGCATCTCAGGGGGCACTGAAGCTTTCTTT
D: .; J: TRBJ1-4; size: .; V: TRBV29-1; CDR3: CSVAGRLNEKLFF; DNA: TGCAGCGTTGCGGGACGGCTTAATGAAAAACTGTTTTTT
D: TRBD1; J: TRBJ2-5; size: .; V: TRBV18; CDR3: CASSPWTGPQETQYF; DNA: TGTGCCAGCTCACCCTGGACAGGGCCCCAAGAGACCCAGTACTTC
D: TRBD1; J: TRBJ2-7; size: few; V: TRBV29-1; CDR3: CSVGGGGQGYEQYF; DNA: TGCAGCGTGGGAGGCGGGGGACAGGGCTACGAGCAGTACTTC
D: TRBD1; J: TRBJ2-7; size: many; V: TRBV7-3; CDR3: CASSLTGTGAYEQYF; DNA: TGTGCCAGCAGCTTAACGGGCACAGGGGCCTACGAGCAGTACTTC
D: .; J: TRBJ1-4; size: few; V: TRBV14; CDR3: CASSQVGGATEKLFF; DNA: TGTGCCAGCAGCCAAGTAGGAGGAGCTACCGAAAAACTGTTTTTT
D: .; J: TRBJ2-3; size: few; V: TRBV6-1; CDR3: CASTEATDTQYF; DNA: TGTGCCAGCACGGAGGCCACAGATACGCAGTATTTT
D: .; J: TRBJ2-1; size: .; V: TRBV30; CDR3: CAWRRWGNEQFF; DNA: TGTGCCTGGAGAAGATGGGGGAATGAGCAGTTCTTC
D: .; J: TRBJ1-5; size: .; V: TRBV9; CDR3: CASSVGSDNSNQPQHF; DNA: TGTGCCAGCAGCGTAGGTTCGGACAATAGCAATCAGCCCCAGCATTTT
D: TRBD1; J: TRBJ1-2; size: many; V: TRBV12-3/TRBV12-4; CDR3: CASSQTGGSGYTF; DNA: TGTGCCAGCAGCCAAACAGGGGGATCTGGCTACACCTTC
D: .; J: TRBJ2-2; size: few; V: TRBV4-3; CDR3: CASSQPPPTGELFF; DNA: TGCGCCAGCAGCCAACCACCACCCACCGGGGAGCTGTTTTTT
D: TRBD2; J: TRBJ2-3; size: many; V: TRBV20-1; CDR3: CSAPRTSVDSTDTQYF; DNA: TGCAGTGCCCCTAGGACTAGCGTCGATAGCACAGATACGCAGTATTTT
D: TRBD1; J: TRBJ2-2; size: .; V: TRBV6-1; CDR3: CASSHNSGTGYAGELFF; DNA: TGTGCCAGCAGTCACAACTCCGGGACAGGGTACGCCGGGGAGCTGTTTTTT
D: TRBD1; J: TRBJ2-1; size: many; V: TRBV24-1; CDR3: CATSVHRGNEQFF; DNA: TGTGCCACCAGTGTTCACAGGGGAAATGAGCAGTTCTTC
D: TRBD1; J: TRBJ2-3; size: many; V: TRBV11-2; CDR3: CASSHGQGLDTQYF; DNA: TGTGCCAGCAGCCATGGACAGGGATTAGATACGCAGTATTTT
D: .; J: TRBJ2-1; size: .; V: TRBV27; CDR3: CASSLDQYNEQFF; DNA: TGTGCCAGCAGTTTAGACCAATACAATGAGCAGTTCTTC
D: .; J: TRBJ1-1; size: once; V: TRBV7-9; CDR3: CASRSGGEAFF; DNA: TGTGCCAGCAGGTCCGGGGGGGAAGCTTTCTTT
D: TRBD2; J: TRBJ2-1; size: many; V: TRBV28; CDR3: CASSSTSGSYAYNEQFF; DNA: TGTGCCAGCAGTTCGACTAGCGGGAGTTACGCCTACAATGAGCAGTTCTTC
D: TRBD1; J: TRBJ2-4; size: .; V: TRBV7-9; CDR3: CASSTRTGGIEIRNIQYF; DNA: TGTGCCAGCAGCACCCGGACAGGGGGCATTGAAATCAGGAACATTCAGTACTTC
D: .; J: TRBJ2-5; size: many; V: TRBV3-1; CDR3: CASSQVAGLETQYF; DNA: TGTGCCAGCAGCCAAGTAGCAGGGCTTGAGACCCAGTACTTC
D: .; J: TRBJ2-5; size: many; V: TRBV28; CDR3: CASSLRGGGLVAGGTQYF; DNA: TGTGCCAGCAGTTTAAGGGGAGGCGGCCTAGTTGCCGGTGGGACCCAGTACTTC
D: TRBD2; J: TRBJ2-1; size: many; V: TRBV11-2; CDR3: CASSLGFGLAYNEQFF; DNA: TGTGCCAGCAGCTTAGGGTTTGGACTAGCGTACAATGAGCAGTTCTTC
D: .; J: TRBJ1-1; size: few; V: TRBV3-1; CDR3: CASSQDGGGTEAFF; DNA: TGTGCCAGCAGCCAAGATGGTGGGGGCACTGAAGCTTTCTTT
D: TRBD1; J: TRBJ1-2; size: many; V: TRBV28; CDR3: CASSMNRGRSGYTF; DNA: TGTGCCAGCAGCATGAACAGGGGAAGATCCGGCTACACCTTC
D: .; J: TRBJ2-2; size: many; V: TRBV27; CDR3: CASTRGIGTGELFF; DNA: TGTGCCAGCACCAGGGGAATCGGCACCGGGGAGCTGTTTTTT
D: .; J: TRBJ2-5; size: many; V: TRBV3-1; CDR3: CASSQWNARETQYF; DNA: TGTGCCAGCAGCCAGTGGAACGCTAGAGAGACCCAGTACTTC
D: TRBD2; J: TRBJ2-7; size: many; V: TRBV7-2; CDR3: CASSFKREVSEQYF; DNA: TGTGCCAGCAGCTTCAAGCGGGAGGTTAGCGAGCAGTACTTC
D: .; J: TRBJ1-1; size: few; V: TRBV29-1; CDR3: CSVERGPTEAFF; DNA: TGCAGCGTTGAGAGAGGACCCACTGAAGCTTTCTTT
D: TRBD2; J: TRBJ2-1; size: .; V: TRBV2; CDR3: CASKSSGRNYEQFF; DNA: TGTGCCAGCAAGTCGAGCGGGAGGAACTATGAGCAGTTCTTC
D: .; J: TRBJ2-7; size: many; V: TRBV7-2; CDR3: CASSSDHEQYF; DNA: TGTGCCAGCAGCTCGGATCACGAGCAGTACTTC
D: TRBD2; J: TRBJ2-7; size: many; V: TRBV4-2; CDR3: CASSQDYRGLVSYEQYF; DNA: TGTGCCAGCAGCCAAGATTACCGGGGACTAGTTTCCTACGAGCAGTACTTC
D: .; J: TRBJ2-5; size: many; V: TRBV5-1; CDR3: CASSSDYRVQETQYF; DNA: TGCGCCAGCAGCTCAGACTATCGGGTTCAAGAGACCCAGTACTTC
D: .; J: TRBJ2-7; size: many; V: TRBV28; CDR3: CASMGDSTYEQYF; DNA: TGTGCCAGCATGGGGGATTCAACCTACGAGCAGTACTTC
D: TRBD2; J: TRBJ2-5; size: many; V: TRBV7-8; CDR3: CASSEGTSGIQETQYF; DNA: TGTGCCAGCAGCGAGGGGACTAGCGGTATCCAAGAGACCCAGTACTTC
D: TRBD1; J: TRBJ2-7; size: many; V: TRBV11-2; CDR3: CASSRTGGVYEQYF; DNA: TGTGCCAGCAGCCGGACAGGTGGGGTTTACGAGCAGTACTTC
D: .; J: TRBJ2-3; size: many; V: TRBV20-1; CDR3: CSGRRRDGTDTQYF; DNA: TGCAGTGGCAGGCGGCGGGATGGCACAGATACGCAGTATTTT
D: .; J: TRBJ1-5; size: .; V: TRBV12-5; CDR3: CASGLAQGDQPQHF; DNA: TGTGCTAGTGGTTTGGCCCAAGGAGATCAGCCCCAGCATTTT
D: TRBD1; J: TRBJ2-7; size: .; V: TRBV18; CDR3: CASSPRQGAIHEQYF; DNA: TGTGCCAGCTCACCGAGACAGGGGGCGATCCACGAGCAGTACTTC
D: TRBD2; J: TRBJ2-3; size: .; V: TRBV6-2/TRBV6-3; CDR3: CASRAGPPLSDTQYF; DNA: TGTGCCAGCCGAGCGGGACCCCCGTTAAGTGATACGCAGTATTTT
D: TRBD1; J: TRBJ1-2; size: many; V: TRBV14; CDR3: CASSQNRGLYYGYTF; DNA: TGTGCCAGCAGCCAAAACAGGGGTTTGTACTATGGCTACACCTTC
D: .; J: TRBJ2-3; size: few; V: TRBV7-3; CDR3: CASSLFGGSTDTQYF; DNA: TGTGCCAGCAGCTTATTCGGGGGTAGCACAGATACGCAGTATTTT